This T cell receptor beta chain was observed in a study of tumor and adjacent non-tumor tissue in lung cancer. Across the whole study: Aged about 31 to 80 years, patients included 10 men and 5 women with stage I to III disease.

The CDR3 runs 14 residues. Germline loops: CDR1 SGHTS, CDR2 YDEGEE. V was cut by 2 bases and J by 5 bases, with 13 bases left in between. The template was RNA from unsorted bulk tissue. This non-tumor lung sample came from over 3 cm beyond the tumor edge. Three rounds of nested PCR, following a modified ARM-PCR protocol, produced the TCRbeta library. TCRdb reprocessed the multiplex PCR reads via MiXCR and lists one record per CDR3 protein. The top ten hold 20% to 25% of the sample, which has 50,000 to 60,000 distinct CDR3 sequences, about 79% seen once. The specimen was distant non-tumor lung tissue. This rearrangement joins TRBV5-8 to TRBJ2-5; tentatively, D is TRBD2 (5 bases). This TCR was recovered from a woman aged 60-70 years with non-small cell lung cancer. CDR3 in DNA: TGTGCCAGCAGCTTCTTCCCCCCGGGGGAGACCCAGTACTTC. Translated, it gives CASSFFPPGETQYF.